This T cell receptor beta chain comes out of a study of radiotherapy plus CTLA-4 blockade in lung cancer. About this clone itself: The antigen is unknown.

Germline CDR1 reads PRHDT; CDR2 reads FYEKMQ (reference sequence). V was shortened by 5 bases and J by 3 bases, with 12 bases between the two germline ends. The CDR3 consists of 14 residues. Assay: immunoSEQ multiplex PCR; the TCRdb copy retains only in-frame clones and omits some. The sample yields about 85,000 clones, around 87% seen once. Broader study findings: TCR clones originating in tumors grew in number in blood after radiotherapy plus ipilimumab. The authors reported that early blood T cell clone dynamics, with interferon-beta, best predicted response.

Treatment of patients with chemo-refractory metastatic non-small-cell lung cancer consisted of focal radiation plus CTLA-4 blockade with ipilimumab. The chain uses TRBV13 and TRBJ2-3; D is uncertain. This sequence originates from a human donor with non-small cell lung cancer who had a partial response to radiotherapy plus ipilimumab. The input for sequencing was peripheral blood, taken from a patient treated with radiotherapy plus ipilimumab. DNA for the CDR3: TGTGCCAGCAGCGGAGACTCCGAAACAGATACGCAGTATTTT. Translation gives CASSGDSETDTQYF.